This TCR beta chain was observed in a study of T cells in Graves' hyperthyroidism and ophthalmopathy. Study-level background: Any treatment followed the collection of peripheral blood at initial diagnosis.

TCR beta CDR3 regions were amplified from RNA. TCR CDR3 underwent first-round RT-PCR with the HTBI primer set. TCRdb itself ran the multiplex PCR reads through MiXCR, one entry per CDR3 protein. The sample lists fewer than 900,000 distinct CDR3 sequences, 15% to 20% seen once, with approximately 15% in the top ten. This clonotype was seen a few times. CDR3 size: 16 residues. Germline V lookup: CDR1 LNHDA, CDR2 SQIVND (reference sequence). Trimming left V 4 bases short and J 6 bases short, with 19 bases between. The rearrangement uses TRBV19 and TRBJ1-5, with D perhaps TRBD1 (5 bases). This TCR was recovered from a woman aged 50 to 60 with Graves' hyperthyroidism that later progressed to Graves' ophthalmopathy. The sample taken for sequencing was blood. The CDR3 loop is CASSTGTMTRSQPQHF. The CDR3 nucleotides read TGTGCCAGTAGTACGGGGACGATGACGAGGAGTCAGCCCCAGCATTTT.